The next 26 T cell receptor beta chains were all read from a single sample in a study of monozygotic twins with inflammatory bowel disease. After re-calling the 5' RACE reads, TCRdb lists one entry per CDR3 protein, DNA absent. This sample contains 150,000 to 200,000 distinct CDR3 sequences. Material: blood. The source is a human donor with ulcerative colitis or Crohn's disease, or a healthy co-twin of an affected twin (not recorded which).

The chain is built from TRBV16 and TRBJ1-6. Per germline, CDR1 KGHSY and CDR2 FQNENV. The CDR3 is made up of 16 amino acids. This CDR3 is CASSRFRSSYNSPLHF.

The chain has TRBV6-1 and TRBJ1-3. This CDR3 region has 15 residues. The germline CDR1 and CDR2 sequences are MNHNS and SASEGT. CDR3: CASIDTLSSGNTIYF.

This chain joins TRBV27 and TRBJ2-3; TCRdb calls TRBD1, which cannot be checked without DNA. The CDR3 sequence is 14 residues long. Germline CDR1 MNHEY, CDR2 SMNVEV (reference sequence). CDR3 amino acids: CASSFLGVTDTQYF.

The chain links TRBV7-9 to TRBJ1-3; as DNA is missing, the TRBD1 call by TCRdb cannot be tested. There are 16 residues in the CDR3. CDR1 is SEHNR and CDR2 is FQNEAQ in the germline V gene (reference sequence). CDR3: CASSPPGGFLGNTIYF.

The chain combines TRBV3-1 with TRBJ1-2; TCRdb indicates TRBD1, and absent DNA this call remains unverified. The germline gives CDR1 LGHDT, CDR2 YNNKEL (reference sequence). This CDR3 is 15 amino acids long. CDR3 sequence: CASSQALQGLIRPFF.

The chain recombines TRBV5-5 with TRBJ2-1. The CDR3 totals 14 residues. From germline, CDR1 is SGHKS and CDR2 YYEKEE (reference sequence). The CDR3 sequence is CASSLTSSYNEQFF. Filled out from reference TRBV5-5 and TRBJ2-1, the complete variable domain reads DAGVTQSPTHLIKTRGQQVTLRCSPISGHKSVSWYQQVLGQGPQFIFQYYEKEERGRGNFPDRFSARQFPNYSSELNVNALLLGDSALYLCASSLTSSYNEQFFGPGTRLTVL.

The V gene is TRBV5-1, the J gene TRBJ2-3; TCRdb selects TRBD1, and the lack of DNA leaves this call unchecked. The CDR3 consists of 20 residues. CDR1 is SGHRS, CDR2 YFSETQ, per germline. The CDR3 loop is CASRHTPGQGVGKSTDTQYF.

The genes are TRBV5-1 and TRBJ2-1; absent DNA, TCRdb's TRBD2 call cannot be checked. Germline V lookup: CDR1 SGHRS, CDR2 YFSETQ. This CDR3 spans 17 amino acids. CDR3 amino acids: CASSPVLTSGTLNEQFF.

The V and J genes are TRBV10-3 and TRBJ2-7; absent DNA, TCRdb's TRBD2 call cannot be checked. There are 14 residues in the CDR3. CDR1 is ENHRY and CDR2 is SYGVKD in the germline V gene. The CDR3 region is CAISRASGDYEQYF.

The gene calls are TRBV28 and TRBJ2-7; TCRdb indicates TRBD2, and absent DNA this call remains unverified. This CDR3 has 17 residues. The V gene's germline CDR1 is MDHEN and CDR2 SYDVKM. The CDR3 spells CASRPGTSGRAIYEQYF.

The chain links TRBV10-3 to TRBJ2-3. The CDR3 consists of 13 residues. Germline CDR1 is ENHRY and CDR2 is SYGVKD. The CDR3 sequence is CAISAGLGDTQYF.

The CDR3 reads CASSTGGMVHNEQFF. The V call is TRBV19, the J call TRBJ2-1. The CDR3 is 15 amino acids. CDR1 is LNHDA, CDR2 SQIVND, per germline (reference sequence).

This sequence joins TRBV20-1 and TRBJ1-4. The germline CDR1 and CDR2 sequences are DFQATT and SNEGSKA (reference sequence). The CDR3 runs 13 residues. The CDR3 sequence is CSARVSTAEKLFF.

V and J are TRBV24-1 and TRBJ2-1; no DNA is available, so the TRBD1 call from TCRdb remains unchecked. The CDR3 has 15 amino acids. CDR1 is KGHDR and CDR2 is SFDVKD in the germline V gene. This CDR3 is CATSRRGTGTYKQFF.

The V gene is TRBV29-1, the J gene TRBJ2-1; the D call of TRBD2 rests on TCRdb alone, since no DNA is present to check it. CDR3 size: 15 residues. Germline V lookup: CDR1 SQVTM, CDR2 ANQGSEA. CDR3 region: CSVEGSGRVYNEQFF.

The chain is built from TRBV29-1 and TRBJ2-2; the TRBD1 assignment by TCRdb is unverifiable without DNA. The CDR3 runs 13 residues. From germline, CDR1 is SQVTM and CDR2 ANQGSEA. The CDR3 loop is CSVGGTRTGELFF.

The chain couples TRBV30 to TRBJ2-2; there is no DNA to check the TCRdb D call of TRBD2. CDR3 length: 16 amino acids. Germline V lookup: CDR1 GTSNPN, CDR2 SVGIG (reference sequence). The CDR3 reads CAWSVGSGSLTGELFF.

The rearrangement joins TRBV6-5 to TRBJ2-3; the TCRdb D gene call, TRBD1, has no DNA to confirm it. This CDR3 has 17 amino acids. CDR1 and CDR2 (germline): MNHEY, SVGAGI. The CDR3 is CASSSDRPDWHGDTQYF.

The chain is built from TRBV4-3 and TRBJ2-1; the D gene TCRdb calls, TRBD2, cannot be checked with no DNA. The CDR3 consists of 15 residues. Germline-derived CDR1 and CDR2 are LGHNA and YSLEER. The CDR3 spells CASSQDTSVYNEQFF.

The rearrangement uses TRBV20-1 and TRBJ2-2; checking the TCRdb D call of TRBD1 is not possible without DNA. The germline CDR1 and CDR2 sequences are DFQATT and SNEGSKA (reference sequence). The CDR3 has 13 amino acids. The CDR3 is CSARTGVPGELFF.

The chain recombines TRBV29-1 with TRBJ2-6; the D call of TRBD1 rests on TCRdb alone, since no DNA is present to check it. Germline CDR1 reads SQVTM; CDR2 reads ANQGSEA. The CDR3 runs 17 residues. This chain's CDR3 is CSVAPTGGSSGANVLTF.

The CDR3 sequence is CASSEATGGPGNTIYF. This chain joins TRBV2 and TRBJ1-3; TCRdb selects TRBD1, and the lack of DNA leaves this call unchecked. The CDR3 has 16 residues. The germline V gene encodes CDR1 SNHLY and CDR2 FYNNEI.

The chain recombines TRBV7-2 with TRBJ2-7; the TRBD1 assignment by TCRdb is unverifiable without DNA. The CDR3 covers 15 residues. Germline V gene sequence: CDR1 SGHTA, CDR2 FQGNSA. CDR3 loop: CASSLGQGGTYEQYF.

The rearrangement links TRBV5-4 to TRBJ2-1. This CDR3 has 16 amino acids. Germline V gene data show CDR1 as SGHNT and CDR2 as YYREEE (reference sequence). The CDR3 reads CASSLGSTQTYNEQFF.

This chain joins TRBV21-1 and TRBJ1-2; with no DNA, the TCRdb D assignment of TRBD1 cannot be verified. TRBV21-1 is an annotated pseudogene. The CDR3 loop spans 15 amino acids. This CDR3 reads CASIKAGEQGYGYTF.

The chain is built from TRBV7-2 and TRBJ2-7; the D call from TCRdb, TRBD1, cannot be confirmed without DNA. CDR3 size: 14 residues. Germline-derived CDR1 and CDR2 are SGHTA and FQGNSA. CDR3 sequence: CASSLPGQSYEQYF.